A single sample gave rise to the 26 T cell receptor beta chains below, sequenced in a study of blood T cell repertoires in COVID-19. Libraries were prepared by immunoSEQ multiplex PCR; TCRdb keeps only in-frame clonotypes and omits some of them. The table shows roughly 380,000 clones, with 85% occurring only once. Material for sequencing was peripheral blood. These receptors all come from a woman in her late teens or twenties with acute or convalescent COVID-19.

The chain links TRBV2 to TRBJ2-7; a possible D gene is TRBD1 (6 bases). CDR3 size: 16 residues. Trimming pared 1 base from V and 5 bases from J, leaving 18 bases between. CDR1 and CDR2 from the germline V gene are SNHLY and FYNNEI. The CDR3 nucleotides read TGTGCCAGCAGTGAAGTAAGGGGACACGGCCACGACGAGCAGTACTTC. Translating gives CASSEVRGHGHDEQYF.

The CDR3 is CASSLAGTGYGYTF. The CDR3 DNA sequence: TGTGCCAGCAGCTTAGCTGGGACAGGGTATGGCTACACCTTC. The gene calls are TRBV7-8 and TRBJ1-2; the match to TRBD1 covers 9 bases. The CDR3 extends over 14 amino acids. The trim removed 0 bases at V and 5 bases at J, leaving 1 base unmatched. Germline-derived CDR1 and CDR2 are SGHVS and FQNEAQ.

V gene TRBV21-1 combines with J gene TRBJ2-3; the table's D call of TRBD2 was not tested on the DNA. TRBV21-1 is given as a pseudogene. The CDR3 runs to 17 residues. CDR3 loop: CASSNREFWRGKDTQYF. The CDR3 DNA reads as TGTGCCAGCAGCAACCGGGAGTTTTGGCGGGGGAAGGATACGCAGTATTTT.

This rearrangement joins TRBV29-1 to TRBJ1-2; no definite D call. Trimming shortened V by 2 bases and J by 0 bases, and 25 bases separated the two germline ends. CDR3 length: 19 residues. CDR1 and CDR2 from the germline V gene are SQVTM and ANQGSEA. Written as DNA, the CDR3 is TGCAGCGTTGAACGGCGCTTTTCGGGAGGAGAGGGTGCTAACTATGGCTACACCTTC. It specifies CSVERRFSGGEGANYGYTF.

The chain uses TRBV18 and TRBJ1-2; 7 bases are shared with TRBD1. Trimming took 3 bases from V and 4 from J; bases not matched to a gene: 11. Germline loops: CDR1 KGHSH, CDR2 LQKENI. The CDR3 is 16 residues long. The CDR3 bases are TGTGCCAGCTCACCCCGGGACAGCGAAGTGGGCTATGGCTACACCTTC. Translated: CASSPRDSEVGYGYTF.

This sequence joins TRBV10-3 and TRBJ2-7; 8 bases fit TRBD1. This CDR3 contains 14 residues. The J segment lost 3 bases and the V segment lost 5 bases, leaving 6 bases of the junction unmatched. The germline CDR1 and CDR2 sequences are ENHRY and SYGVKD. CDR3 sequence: CAISLETGDYEQYF. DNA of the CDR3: TGTGCCATCAGTCTAGAGACAGGGGACTACGAGCAGTACTTC.

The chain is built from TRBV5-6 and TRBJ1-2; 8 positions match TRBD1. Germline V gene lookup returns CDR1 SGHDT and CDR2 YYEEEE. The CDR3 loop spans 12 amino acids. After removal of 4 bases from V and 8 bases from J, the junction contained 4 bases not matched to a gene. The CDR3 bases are TGTGCCAGCAGCCAGGGGGCAGGAGGCTACACCTTC. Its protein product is CASSQGAGGYTF.

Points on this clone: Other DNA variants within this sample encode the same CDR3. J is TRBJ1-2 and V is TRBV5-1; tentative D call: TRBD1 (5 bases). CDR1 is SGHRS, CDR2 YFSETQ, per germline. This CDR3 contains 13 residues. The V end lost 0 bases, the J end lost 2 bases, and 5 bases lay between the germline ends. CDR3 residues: CASSLGQNYGYTF. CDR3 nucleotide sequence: TGCGCCAGCAGCTTGGGACAGAACTATGGCTACACCTTC.

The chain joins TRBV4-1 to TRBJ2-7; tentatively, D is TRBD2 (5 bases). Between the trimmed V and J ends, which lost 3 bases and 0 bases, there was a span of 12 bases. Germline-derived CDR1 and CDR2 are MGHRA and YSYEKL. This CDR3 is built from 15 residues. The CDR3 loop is CASSHDYKSSYEQYF. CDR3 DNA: TGCGCCAGCAGCCATGACTACAAGAGCTCCTACGAGCAGTACTTC.

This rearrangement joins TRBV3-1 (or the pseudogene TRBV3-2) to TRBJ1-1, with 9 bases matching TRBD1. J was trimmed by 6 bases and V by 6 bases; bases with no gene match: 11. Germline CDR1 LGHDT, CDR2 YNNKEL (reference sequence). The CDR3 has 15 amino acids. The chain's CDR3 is CASSQKGTGFAEAFF. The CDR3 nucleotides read TGTGCCAGCAGTCAGAAAGGGACAGGGTTTGCTGAAGCTTTCTTT.

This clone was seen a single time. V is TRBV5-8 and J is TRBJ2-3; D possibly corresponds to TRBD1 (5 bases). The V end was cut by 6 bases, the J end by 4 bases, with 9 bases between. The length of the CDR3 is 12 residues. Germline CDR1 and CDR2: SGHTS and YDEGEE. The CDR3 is CASTLGPDTQYF. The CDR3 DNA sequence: TGTGCCAGCACCCTGGGGCCAGATACGCAGTATTTT.

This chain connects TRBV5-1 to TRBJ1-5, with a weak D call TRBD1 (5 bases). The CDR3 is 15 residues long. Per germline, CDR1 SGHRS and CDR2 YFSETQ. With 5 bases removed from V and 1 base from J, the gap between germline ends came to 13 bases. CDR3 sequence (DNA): TGCGCCAGCAGTCCCCAGGGTACGAGCAATCAGCCCCAGCATTTT. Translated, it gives CASSPQGTSNQPQHF.

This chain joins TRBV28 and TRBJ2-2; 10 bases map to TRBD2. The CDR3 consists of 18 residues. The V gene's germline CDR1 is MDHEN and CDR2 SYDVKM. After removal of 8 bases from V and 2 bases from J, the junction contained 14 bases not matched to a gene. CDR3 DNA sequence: TGTGCCAGCCAAGGCGGATCTAGCGGGAGTTTAAACACCGGGGAGCTGTTTTTT. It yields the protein CASQGGSSGSLNTGELFF.

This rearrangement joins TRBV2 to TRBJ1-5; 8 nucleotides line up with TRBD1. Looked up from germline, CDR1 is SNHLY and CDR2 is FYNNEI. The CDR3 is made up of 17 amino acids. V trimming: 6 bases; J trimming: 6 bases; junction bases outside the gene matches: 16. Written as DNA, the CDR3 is TGTGCCAGCAGGGGGGAGCCGGACAGGGTTTATGGTCAGCCCCAGCATTTT. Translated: CASRGEPDRVYGQPQHF.

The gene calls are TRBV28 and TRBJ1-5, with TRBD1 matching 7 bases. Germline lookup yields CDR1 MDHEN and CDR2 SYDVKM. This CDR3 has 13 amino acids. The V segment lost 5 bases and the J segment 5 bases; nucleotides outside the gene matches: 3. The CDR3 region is CASSTRGYQPQHF. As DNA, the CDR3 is TGTGCCAGCAGTACCAGGGGGTATCAGCCCCAGCATTTT.

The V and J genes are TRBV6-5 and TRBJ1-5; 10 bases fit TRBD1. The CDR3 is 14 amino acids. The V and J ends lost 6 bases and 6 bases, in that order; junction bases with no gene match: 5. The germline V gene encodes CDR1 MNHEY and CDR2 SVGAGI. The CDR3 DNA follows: TGTGCCAGCAGCCGGGACAGGGGAGTTCAGCCCCAGCATTTT. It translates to CASSRDRGVQPQHF.

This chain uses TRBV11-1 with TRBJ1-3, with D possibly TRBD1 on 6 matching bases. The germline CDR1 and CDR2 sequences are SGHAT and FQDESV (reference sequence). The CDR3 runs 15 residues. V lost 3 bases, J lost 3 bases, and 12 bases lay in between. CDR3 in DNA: TGTGCCAGCAGCTTGATCGGGGGGCATGGAAACACCATATATTTT. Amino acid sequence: CASSLIGGHGNTIYF.

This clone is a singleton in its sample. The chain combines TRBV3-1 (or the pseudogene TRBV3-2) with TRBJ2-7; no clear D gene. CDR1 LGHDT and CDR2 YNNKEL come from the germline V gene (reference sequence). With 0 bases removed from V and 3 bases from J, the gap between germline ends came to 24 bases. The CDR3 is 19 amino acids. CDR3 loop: CASSQDYGVEDFVHYEQYF. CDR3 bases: TGTGCCAGCAGCCAAGATTACGGTGTAGAAGACTTTGTACACTACGAGCAGTACTTC.

The CDR3 loop is CASSLRGGNYGYTF. In DNA, the CDR3 is TGTGCCAGCAGCTTGCGGGGAGGTAACTATGGCTACACCTTC. The chain combines TRBV5-4 with TRBJ1-2; the D is unclear. In germline, CDR1 is SGHNT, CDR2 YYREEE (reference sequence). CDR3 length equals 14 residues. V was shortened by 1 base and J by 1 base, with 8 bases between the two germline ends.

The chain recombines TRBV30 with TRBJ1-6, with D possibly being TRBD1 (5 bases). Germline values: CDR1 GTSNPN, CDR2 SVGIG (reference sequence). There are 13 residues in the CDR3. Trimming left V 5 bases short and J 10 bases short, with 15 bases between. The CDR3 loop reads CAWGDGRGSPLHF. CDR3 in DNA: TGTGCCTGGGGGGACGGGAGAGGATCACCCCTCCACTTT.

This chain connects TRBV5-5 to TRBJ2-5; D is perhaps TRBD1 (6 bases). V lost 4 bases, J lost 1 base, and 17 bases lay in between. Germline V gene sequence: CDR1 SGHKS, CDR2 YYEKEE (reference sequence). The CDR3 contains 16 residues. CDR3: CASSRDRFFPQETQYF. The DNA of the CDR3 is TGTGCCAGCAGCCGTGACAGGTTTTTCCCCCAAGAGACCCAGTACTTC.

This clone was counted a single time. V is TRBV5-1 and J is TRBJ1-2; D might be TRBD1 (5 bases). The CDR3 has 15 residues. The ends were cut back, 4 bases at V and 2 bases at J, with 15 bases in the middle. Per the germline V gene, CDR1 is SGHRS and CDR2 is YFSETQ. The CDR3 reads CASSLGGTGNYGYTF. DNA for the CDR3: TGCGCCAGCAGCCTGGGGGGGACTGGGAACTATGGCTACACCTTC.

CDR3 sequence: CASSPGETNSPLHF. In DNA form, the CDR3 reads TGTGCCAGCAGCCCCGGGGAGACAAATTCACCCCTCCACTTT. The chain is built from TRBV11-2 and TRBJ1-6; D unclear. Germline V gene data show CDR1 as SGHAT and CDR2 as FQNNGV. CDR3 length: 14 amino acids. Trimming shortened V by 5 bases and J by 7 bases, and 12 bases separated the two germline ends.

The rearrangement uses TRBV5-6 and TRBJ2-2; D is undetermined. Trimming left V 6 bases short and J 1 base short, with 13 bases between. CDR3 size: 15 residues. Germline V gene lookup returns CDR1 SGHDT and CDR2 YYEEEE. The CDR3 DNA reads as TGTGCCAGCACCCCGTCTCGACAGAACACCGGGGAGCTGTTTTTT. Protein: CASTPSRQNTGELFF. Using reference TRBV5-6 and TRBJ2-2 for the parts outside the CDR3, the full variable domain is DAGVTQSPTHLIKTRGQQVTLRCSPKSGHDTVSWYQQALGQGPQFIFQYYEEEERQRGNFPDRFSGHQFPNYSSELNVNALLLGDSALYLCASTPSRQNTGELFFGEGSRLTVL.

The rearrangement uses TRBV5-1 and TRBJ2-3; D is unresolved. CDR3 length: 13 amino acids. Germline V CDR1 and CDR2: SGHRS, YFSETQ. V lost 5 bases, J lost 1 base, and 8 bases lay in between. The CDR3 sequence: CASRLSRTDTQYF. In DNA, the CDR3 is TGCGCCAGCAGACTTTCTCGCACAGATACGCAGTATTTT.

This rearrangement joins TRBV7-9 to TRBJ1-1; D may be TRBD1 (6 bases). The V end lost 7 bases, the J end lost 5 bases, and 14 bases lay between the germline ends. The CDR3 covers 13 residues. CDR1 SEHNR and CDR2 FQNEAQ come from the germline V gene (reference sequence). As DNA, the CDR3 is TGTGCCAGCACCCCCGGGGGGCTTACTGAAGCTTTCTTT. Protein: CASTPGGLTEAFF.